This TCR beta chain originates from a study of identical twins. The CDR3 loop spans 12 amino acids. Germline loops: CDR1 SGHRS, CDR2 YFSETQ. Trimming cost V 3 bases and J 6 bases, with 7 bases left between them. This clonotype was detected a few times. TCRdb ran MiXCR on the 5' RACE reads and lists one entry per CDR3 protein. Here the sample spans 400,000 to 550,000 distinct CDR3 sequences, 20% to 30% being singletons. These sequences were also reported in another study, on T cells expressing NK-cell markers.

The V gene is TRBV5-1, the J gene TRBJ2-1; D gene unclear. This TCR came from a woman aged 18-29 years in good health. Sequencing was carried out using CD4+ T cells sorted from blood. CDR3 in amino acids: CASSSDFNEQFF. CDR3 in DNA: TGCGCCAGCAGCTCTGACTTCAATGAGCAGTTCTTC.